The present entry profiles one TCR beta chain with its context. Its antigen is not identified. This specimen belongs to a study of cytomegalovirus exposure and HLA in healthy donors. Study outcomes and limitations: The study recorded 150 to 200 TCR beta chains that were cytomegalovirus-associated.

In the PCR, 60 Vbeta and 13 Jbeta primers were used. TCRdb's copy holds only in-frame clones and misses some; the assay was immunoSEQ multiplex PCR. The sample comprises around 120,000 clones, approximately 80% of which are singletons, and around 0.67% rests with the top ten. Germline-derived CDR1 and CDR2 are WSHSY and SAAADI. This CDR3 is 14 amino acids long. Between the trimmed V and J ends, which lost 2 bases and 5 bases, there was a span of 13 bases. This clonotype was sampled from a man aged 18 to 29 in good health and CMV-seronegative. This chain links TRBV10-2 with TRBJ2-7; D is possibly TRBD1 (5 bases). Sequenced sample: PBMCs. CDR3 in DNA: TGCGCCAGCAGTGAGGTTTGGGGCGCCAACGAGCAGTACTTC. Amino acid sequence: CASSEVWGANEQYF.